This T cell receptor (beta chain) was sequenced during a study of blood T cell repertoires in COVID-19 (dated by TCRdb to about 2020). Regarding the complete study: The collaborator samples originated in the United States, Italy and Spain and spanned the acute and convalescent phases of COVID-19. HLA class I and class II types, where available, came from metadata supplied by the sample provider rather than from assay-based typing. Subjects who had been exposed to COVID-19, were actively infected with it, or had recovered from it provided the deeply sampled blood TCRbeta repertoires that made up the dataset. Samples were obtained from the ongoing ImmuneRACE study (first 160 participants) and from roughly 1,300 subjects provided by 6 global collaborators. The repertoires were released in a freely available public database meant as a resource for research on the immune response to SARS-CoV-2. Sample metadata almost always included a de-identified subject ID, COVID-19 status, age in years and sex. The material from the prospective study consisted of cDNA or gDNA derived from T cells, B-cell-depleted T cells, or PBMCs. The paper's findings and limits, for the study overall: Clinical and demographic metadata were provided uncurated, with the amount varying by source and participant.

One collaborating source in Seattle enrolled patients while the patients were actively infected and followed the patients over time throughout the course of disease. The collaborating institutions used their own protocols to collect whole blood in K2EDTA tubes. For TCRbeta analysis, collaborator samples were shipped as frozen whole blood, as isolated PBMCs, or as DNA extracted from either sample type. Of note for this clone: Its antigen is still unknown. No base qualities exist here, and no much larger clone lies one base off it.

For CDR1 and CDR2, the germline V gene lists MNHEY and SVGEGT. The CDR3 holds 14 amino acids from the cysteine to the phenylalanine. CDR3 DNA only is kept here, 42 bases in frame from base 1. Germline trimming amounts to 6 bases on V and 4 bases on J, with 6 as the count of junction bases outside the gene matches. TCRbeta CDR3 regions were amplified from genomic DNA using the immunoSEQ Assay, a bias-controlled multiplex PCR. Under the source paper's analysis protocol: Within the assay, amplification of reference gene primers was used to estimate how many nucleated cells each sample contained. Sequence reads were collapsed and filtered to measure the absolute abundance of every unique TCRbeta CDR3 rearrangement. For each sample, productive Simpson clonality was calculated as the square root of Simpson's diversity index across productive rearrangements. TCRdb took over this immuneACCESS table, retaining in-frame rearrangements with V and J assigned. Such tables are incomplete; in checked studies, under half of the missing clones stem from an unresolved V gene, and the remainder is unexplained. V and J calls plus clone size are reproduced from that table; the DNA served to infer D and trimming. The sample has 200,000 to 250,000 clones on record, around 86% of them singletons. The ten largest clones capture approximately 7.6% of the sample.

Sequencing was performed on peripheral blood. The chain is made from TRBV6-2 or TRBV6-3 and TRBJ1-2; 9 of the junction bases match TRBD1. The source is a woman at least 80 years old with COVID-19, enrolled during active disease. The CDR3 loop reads CASSNTGGGYGYTF. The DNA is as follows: TGTGCCAGCAGCAATACAGGGGGCGGCTATGGCTACACCTTC.